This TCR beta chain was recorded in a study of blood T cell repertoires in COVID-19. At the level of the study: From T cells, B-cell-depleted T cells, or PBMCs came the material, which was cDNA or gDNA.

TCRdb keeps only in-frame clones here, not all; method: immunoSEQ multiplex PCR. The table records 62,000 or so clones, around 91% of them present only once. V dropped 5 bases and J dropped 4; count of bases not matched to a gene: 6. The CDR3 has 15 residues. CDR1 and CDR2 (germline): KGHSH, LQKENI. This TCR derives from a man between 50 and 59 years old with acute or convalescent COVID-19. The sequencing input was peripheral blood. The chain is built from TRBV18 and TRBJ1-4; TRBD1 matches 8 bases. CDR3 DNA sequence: TGTGCCAGCTCATGGGGACAGGATCGTAATGAAAAACTGTTTTTT. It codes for CASSWGQDRNEKLFF. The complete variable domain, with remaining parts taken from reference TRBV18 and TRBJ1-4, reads NAGVMQNPRHLVRRRGQEARLRCSPMKGHSHVYWYRQLPEEGLKFMVYLQKENIIDESGMPKERFSAEFPKEGPSILRIQQVVRGDSAAYFCASSWGQDRNEKLFFGSGTQLSVL.